One T cell receptor (beta chain) is described in this entry. The V gene end was trimmed by 2 bases and the J gene end by 5 bases; junction bases not matched to a gene: 11. The germline gives CDR1 LGHDT, CDR2 YNNKEL (reference sequence). The CDR3 runs 16 residues. As processed by the authors: Amplification of reference gene primers was used by the study to estimate nucleated cell counts. Sequencing was performed with immunoSEQ multiplex PCR; in TCRdb, only in-frame clones are kept and a portion is missing. V, J and clone size were drawn from that table, and D and trimming were deduced from the DNA. The table lists 150,000 or so clones, around 82% of them singletons. The Seattle patients joined while their infection was active and were tracked longitudinally afterward. This sample stems from a study of blood T cell repertoires in COVID-19. About the study: Material from acute and convalescent COVID-19 was sourced from the United States, Italy and Spain. Sources were T cells, B-cell-depleted T cells, or PBMCs; the material itself was cDNA or gDNA.

The chain is built from TRBV3-1 (or the pseudogene TRBV3-2) and TRBJ2-5; TRBD1 matches 7 bases. The sequence derives from a man in his fifties or sixties with COVID-19, enrolled during active disease. Sequencing was carried out using peripheral blood. The CDR3 is CASSQPQTGIRETQYF. CDR3 bases: TGTGCCAGCAGCCAACCGCAGACAGGGATTAGGGAGACCCAGTACTTC.